This T cell receptor beta chain comes out of a study of human T cells and chemical hapten exposure. Study at large: The upper back received 0.01% DPC by patch testing, with results read at 6 days. General study points: Sensitizing with DPC caused no change in TCRs above 1 in 1000 frequency.

In this sample, this clonotype turned up a few times. The target antigen is unknown. Trimming left V 7 bases short and J 0 bases short, with 20 bases between. Germline-derived CDR1 and CDR2 are MDHEN and SYDVKM. This CDR3 is 17 amino acids long. Individual cDNA molecules received unique molecular identifiers in the library. MiXCR, run by TCRdb on the RACE reads, gives a single entry per CDR3 protein. This table has some 89,000 distinct CDR3 sequences, 25% to 30% appearing once. The time point here: patch test 3, about 24 weeks after DPC sensitization. Treatment denoted: therapeutic diphenylcyclopropenone sensitization with weekly scalp DPC. Ahead of each patch test application, blood was drawn.

The receptor's source is a middle-aged man with alopecia areata. Some clones in this sample may be carry-over from other donors' samples. The chain is built from TRBV28 and TRBJ2-3, with D possibly TRBD2 on 5 matching bases. Sample: whole blood, taken in connection with sensitization to the hapten diphenylcyclopropenone (DPC). In DNA form, the CDR3 reads TGTGCCAGCACCCCCCCTCGGGGAGAGGTTAGCACAGATACGCAGTATTTT. It translates to CASTPPRGEVSTDTQYF.